These 14 T cell receptor beta chains were all obtained from the same sample, sequenced in a study of blood T cell repertoires in COVID-19. The table came from immunoSEQ multiplex PCR; TCRdb's copy has only in-frame clones and leaves some out. The table includes 100,000 to 140,000 clones, around 88% detected once. Sequenced sample: peripheral blood. These receptors came from a man aged 50-59 years with active or convalescent COVID-19.

The chain employs TRBV6-1 and TRBJ2-5; D possibly corresponds to TRBD1 (5 bases). This CDR3 is built from 15 residues. V was trimmed by 1 base and J by 4 bases, leaving 13 bases between them. Germline V gives CDR1 MNHNS, CDR2 SASEGT. CDR3 bases: TGTGCCAGCAGTGAAGGGGGCGCTGGGGCAGAGACCCAGTACTTC. Translating gives CASSEGGAGAETQYF.

This chain joins TRBV7-9 and TRBJ1-1; a possible D gene is TRBD1 (6 bases). Germline CDR1 is SEHNR and CDR2 is FQNEAQ (reference sequence). Deletions cut 1 base from V and 7 bases from J, with 10 bases between. This CDR3 is built from 13 residues. The CDR3 region is CASSLGDMREAFF. For the CDR3, the DNA is TGTGCCAGCAGCTTAGGGGACATGCGTGAAGCTTTCTTT.

The rearrangement links TRBV18 to TRBJ1-1; 9 bases map to TRBD1. V lost 5 bases, J lost 1 base, and 5 bases stayed unmatched. The CDR3 extends over 15 amino acids. CDR1 KGHSH and CDR2 LQKENI come from the germline V gene. CDR3 protein: CASSSGTGRNTEAFF. In nucleotides, the CDR3 is TGTGCCAGCTCATCGGGGACAGGGAGGAACACTGAAGCTTTCTTT.

The chain recombines TRBV4-1 with TRBJ1-3, with D hard to call. V lost 0 bases, J lost 0 bases, and 9 bases lay in between. The CDR3 contains 16 residues. Germline V CDR1 and CDR2: MGHRA, YSYEKL. The CDR3 coding sequence is TGCGCCAGCAGCCAAGAGGCACCCCGCTCTGGAAACACCATATATTTT. Its translation is CASSQEAPRSGNTIYF.

The DNA for the CDR3 is TGTGCCAGCAGTTTTCCCGGGTACTATGGCTACACCTTC. Translation: CASSFPGYYGYTF. V usage is TRBV28 and J usage is TRBJ1-2; no clear D. The CDR3 length is 13 residues. CDR1 is MDHEN and CDR2 is SYDVKM in the germline V gene. Trimming shortened V by 3 bases and J by 3 bases, and 8 bases separated the two germline ends.

The gene calls are TRBV29-1 and TRBJ1-5; maybe TRBD1 (5 bases). Deletions cut 6 bases from V and 0 bases from J, with 15 bases between. CDR1 and CDR2 (germline): SQVTM, ANQGSEA. The CDR3 runs 15 residues. CDR3 sequence (DNA): TGCAGCGTCTCAGGGCTTGTGGATAGCAATCAGCCCCAGCATTTT. This sequence encodes CSVSGLVDSNQPQHF.

This clone occurred once. V usage is TRBV28 and J usage is TRBJ1-6, with 8 bases matching TRBD1. The CDR3 runs to 14 residues. Trimming took 7 bases from V and 10 from J; bases not matched to a gene: 9. Germline CDR1 and CDR2: MDHEN and SYDVKM. CDR3 sequence reads: CASILQGAESPLHF. The CDR3 bases are TGTGCCAGCATCTTGCAGGGGGCGGAATCACCCCTCCACTTT.

The chain couples TRBV30 to TRBJ2-3; TRBD1 might be the D (6 bases). CDR1 is GTSNPN, CDR2 SVGIG, per germline (reference sequence). The CDR3 is 15 residues long. Trimming pared 2 bases from V and 3 bases from J, leaving 15 bases between. CDR3 in amino acids: CAWSTRGLVTDTQYF. The CDR3 coding sequence is TGTGCCTGGAGTACCAGGGGATTAGTGACAGATACGCAGTATTTT.

The chain recombines TRBV7-9 with TRBJ2-5; 8 positions match TRBD1. Germline V gene lookup returns CDR1 SEHNR and CDR2 FQNEAQ (reference sequence). Trimming removed 8 bases from V and 1 base from J; junction bases left unmatched: 9. This CDR3 comprises 15 residues. Here the CDR3 reads CASGWRQGSQETQYF. The CDR3 nucleotides read TGTGCCAGCGGATGGAGACAGGGGTCCCAAGAGACCCAGTACTTC. Supplemented by reference TRBV7-9 and TRBJ2-5, the full variable domain reads DTGVSQNPRHKITKRGQNVTFRCDPISEHNRLYWYRQTLGQGPEFLTYFQNEAQLEKSRLLSDRFSAERPKGSFSTLEIQRTEQGDSAMYLCASGWRQGSQETQYFGPGTRLLVL.

This sequence joins TRBV28 and TRBJ1-1; possibly TRBD1 for D (6 bases). CDR1 is MDHEN and CDR2 is SYDVKM in the germline V gene. The CDR3 runs to 12 residues. V was trimmed by 6 bases and J by 9 bases, leaving 14 bases between them. The CDR3 loop reads CASRLTGSKAFF. CDR3 bases: TGTGCCAGCAGACTAACAGGGAGTAAAGCTTTCTTT. Complete variable domain (other parts from reference TRBV28 and TRBJ1-1): DVKVTQSSRYLVKRTGEKVFLECVQDMDHENMFWYRQDPGLGLRLIYFSYDVKMKEKGDIPEGYSVSREKKERFSLILESASTNQTSMYLCASRLTGSKAFFGQGTRLTVV.

This clone was observed a single time. The rearrangement links TRBV19 to TRBJ2-1; 10 bases are shared with TRBD1. Trimming at V came to 4 bases and at J to 2 bases, leaving 8 bases not matched to a gene. The V gene's germline CDR1 is LNHDA and CDR2 SQIVND (reference sequence). The CDR3 is 17 amino acids. CDR3 loop: CASSNHLGQGAYNEQFF. DNA of the CDR3: TGTGCCAGTAGTAACCACCTCGGACAGGGGGCCTACAATGAGCAGTTCTTC.

The CDR3 DNA is TGTGCCAGTAGTGAGGGAATTTGGACTGAAGCTTTCTTT. Amino acids: CASSEGIWTEAFF. The gene calls are TRBV19 and TRBJ1-1; D is ambiguous. The CDR3 spans 13 residues. Trimming stripped 5 bases from V and 5 bases from J, with 12 bases between. CDR1 LNHDA and CDR2 SQIVND come from the germline V gene (reference sequence).

This sequence joins TRBV3-1 (or the pseudogene TRBV3-2) and TRBJ2-7; possible D gene TRBD2, 5 bases. The germline gives CDR1 LGHDT, CDR2 YNNKEL (reference sequence). There are 15 residues in the CDR3. The V end lost 0 bases, the J end lost 2 bases, and 11 bases lay between the germline ends. In DNA form, the CDR3 reads TGTGCCAGCAGCCAAGAAAGGCTAGCACCCTACGAGCAGTACTTC. Amino acids: CASSQERLAPYEQYF.

This chain uses TRBV6-5 with TRBJ2-5; D uncertain. Germline-derived CDR1 and CDR2 are MNHEY and SVGAGI. Trimming removed 5 bases at V and 2 bases at J, with 6 bases between. The CDR3 loop spans 12 amino acids. The CDR3 DNA sequence: TGTGCCAGCAGTCCCCAACAAGAGACCCAGTACTTC. Amino acids: CASSPQQETQYF.